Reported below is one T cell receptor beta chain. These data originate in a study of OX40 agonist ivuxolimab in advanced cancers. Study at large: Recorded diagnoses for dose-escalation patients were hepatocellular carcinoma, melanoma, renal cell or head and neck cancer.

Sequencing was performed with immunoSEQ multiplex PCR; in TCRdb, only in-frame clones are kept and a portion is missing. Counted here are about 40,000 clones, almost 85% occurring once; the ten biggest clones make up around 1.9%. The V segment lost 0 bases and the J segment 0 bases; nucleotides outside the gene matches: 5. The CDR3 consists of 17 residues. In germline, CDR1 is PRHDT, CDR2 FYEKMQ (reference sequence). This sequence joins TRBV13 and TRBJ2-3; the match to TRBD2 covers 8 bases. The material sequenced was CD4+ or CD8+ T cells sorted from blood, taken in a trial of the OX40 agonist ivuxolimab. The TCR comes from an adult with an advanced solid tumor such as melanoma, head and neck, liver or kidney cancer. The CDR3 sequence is CASSLGARGGSTDTQYF. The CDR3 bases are TGTGCCAGCAGCTTAGGCGCTCGCGGGGGGAGCACAGATACGCAGTATTTT.